This entry lists 28 T cell receptor beta chains sequenced from one sample in a study of T cell repertoires in cytomegalovirus infection. One entry per CDR3 protein, called by TCRdb with MiXCR from the reads. The profile shows about 440,000 distinct CDR3 sequences, roughly a third of them singletons. The sequenced sample consisted of PBMCs. Receptors were obtained from a human donor in good health (CMV status not recorded). Some clones in this sample may be carry-over from other donors' samples.

This clonotype was seen many times. The chain joins TRBV7-8 to TRBJ1-2; 8 bases are a match to TRBD1. Germline CDR1 and CDR2: SGHVS and FQNEAQ. Trimming took 3 bases from V and 2 from J; bases not matched to a gene: 11. This CDR3 is built from 17 residues. CDR3 in DNA: TGTGCCAGCAGCTTGATAGAGGACAGGGCAGAAAACTATGGCTACACCTTC. Encoded protein: CASSLIEDRAENYGYTF.

There are a few counts of this clonotype. This chain connects TRBV5-1 to TRBJ1-1; D ambiguous. Germline V lookup: CDR1 SGHRS, CDR2 YFSETQ. The V and J ends lost 7 bases and 0 bases respectively, with 7 bases between them. This CDR3 has 12 residues. CDR3 nucleotide sequence: TGCGCCAGCTTCGGGCTGAACACTGAAGCTTTCTTT. Residues: CASFGLNTEAFF.

V gene TRBV19 combines with J gene TRBJ1-2; possibly TRBD1 for D (6 bases). Germline-derived CDR1 and CDR2 are LNHDA and SQIVND (reference sequence). V was trimmed by 7 bases and J by 3 bases, leaving 21 bases between them. The CDR3 spans 16 residues. CDR3 amino acids: CASMGAATTDHYGYTF. The CDR3 DNA reads as TGTGCCAGTATGGGGGCAGCTACTACCGATCACTATGGCTACACCTTC.

Many counts were recorded for this clonotype. The chain uses TRBV7-2 and TRBJ1-1; TRBD1 matches at 7 bases. Germline CDR1 reads SGHTA; CDR2 reads FQGNSA. There are 14 residues in the CDR3. Unmatched junction bases numbered 3, after V lost 5 bases and J lost 0 bases. This CDR3 reads CASSRGQMNTEAFF. In DNA, the CDR3 is TGTGCCAGCAGCCGGGGACAGATGAACACTGAAGCTTTCTTT.

As concerns this clonotype: The final CDR3 position lacks the conserved phenylalanine or tryptophan, pointing to a likely read error. The CDR3 sequence is CASSPAPGQITEAFS. The CDR3 nucleotides read TGTGCCAGCAGCCCTGCTCCAGGACAGATCACTGAAGCTTTCTCT. The V and J genes are TRBV7-2 and TRBJ1-1; weak D call: TRBD1 (6 bases). CDR3 length: 15 amino acids. V shed 5 bases and J shed 4 bases, with 17 bases lying between them. Germline-derived CDR1 and CDR2 are SGHTA and FQGNSA.

This clonotype was observed at least ten times. This chain links TRBV7-8 with TRBJ1-5; D gene uncertain. Germline assignment: CDR1 SGHVS and CDR2 FQNEAQ. Trimming removed 0 bases at V and 0 bases at J, with 6 bases between. This CDR3 is built from 15 residues. CDR3 in DNA: TGTGCCAGCAGCTTAGCGTGGAGTAGCAATCAGCCCCAGCATTTT. Its translation: CASSLAWSSNQPQHF.

The genes are TRBV6-2 or TRBV6-3 and TRBJ2-5; 8 bases agree with TRBD2. Germline CDR1 MNHEY, CDR2 SVGEGT. The CDR3 totals 13 residues. V gave up 8 bases and J gave up 4 bases; unmatched junction bases: 6. As DNA, the CDR3 is TGTGCCAGCCGGAGCGGGGGAAGAGAGACCCAGTACTTC. Protein product: CASRSGGRETQYF.

To note about this clonotype: A much more abundant neighbour one base away suggests this may be a read error. Because the CDR3 is missing its conserved closing phenylalanine or tryptophan, this is likely a read error. V usage is TRBV6-1 and J usage is TRBJ2-7, with D possibly TRBD2 on 6 matching bases. The ends were cut back, 7 bases at V and 1 base at J, with 11 bases in the middle. Per germline, CDR1 MNHNS and CDR2 SASEGT. CDR3 length: 13 residues. The CDR3 nucleotides read TGTGCCAGCATGGAGGGTTATTCCTACGAGCAGTACTTA. This translates into CASMEGYSYEQYL.

This clonotype was seen ten or more times. The J gene is TRBJ2-3, the V gene TRBV12-3 or TRBV12-4; D unclear. The CDR3 extends over 13 amino acids. V was trimmed by 4 bases and J by 1 base, leaving 6 bases between them. In DNA, the CDR3 is TGTGCCAGCAGTTCTTACCGCACAGATACGCAGTATTTT. It translates to CASSSYRTDTQYF.

The chain uses TRBV5-6 and TRBJ2-5, with TRBD1 matching over 12 bases. V dropped 5 bases and J dropped 5; count of bases not matched to a gene: 4. Germline values: CDR1 SGHDT, CDR2 YYEEEE. CDR3 length equals 14 residues. CDR3 residues: CASRGQGATETQYF. As DNA, the CDR3 is TGTGCCAGCAGGGGACAGGGGGCTACGGAGACCCAGTACTTC. Using reference TRBV5-6 and TRBJ2-5 for the parts outside the CDR3, the full variable domain is DAGVTQSPTHLIKTRGQQVTLRCSPKSGHDTVSWYQQALGQGPQFIFQYYEEEERQRGNFPDRFSGHQFPNYSSELNVNALLLGDSALYLCASRGQGATETQYFGPGTRLLVL.

This clonotype turned up a few times. The chain is built from TRBV7-2 and TRBJ2-1; possible D gene TRBD2, 7 bases. The CDR3 consists of 15 residues. Germline CDR1 SGHTA, CDR2 FQGNSA. V was shortened by 8 bases and J by 8 bases, with 22 bases between the two germline ends. CDR3 in amino acids: CASVEGGGLRDEQFF. Here the CDR3 DNA reads TGTGCCAGCGTCGAGGGGGGGGGGCTTCGGGATGAGCAGTTCTTC.

With regard to this clonotype: It is likely a read error, because the conserved phenylalanine at the end of the CDR3 is missing. Because the CDR3's place on the DNA is in doubt, the DNA is left out and the CDR3 is given as listed by TCRdb. This rearrangement joins TRBV5-4 to TRBJ2-2; the tabulated D call, TRBD1, remains unverified against the DNA. Germline CDR1 reads SGHNT; CDR2 reads YYREEE (reference sequence). The CDR3 totals 16 residues, both ends included. The CDR3 region is CASSHGGGRNTGEVFL.

This chain connects TRBV6-2 or TRBV6-3 to TRBJ2-7; D ambiguous. CDR3 length: 14 amino acids. Germline V lookup: CDR1 MNHEY, CDR2 SVGEGT. The V end was cut by 0 bases, the J end by 0 bases, with 6 bases between. CDR3 in DNA: TGTGCCAGCAGTTACTCTTCAGGCTCCTACGAGCAGTACTTC. Protein sequence: CASSYSSGSYEQYF.

This clonotype was detected ten times or more. V usage is TRBV6-5 and J usage is TRBJ1-2; D not certain. This CDR3 is built from 13 residues. The V end was cut by 2 bases, the J end by 2 bases, with 6 bases between. The germline V gene has CDR1 MNHEY and CDR2 SVGAGI. This CDR3 reads CASSYGGNYGYTF. The CDR3 DNA sequence: TGTGCCAGCAGTTACGGCGGGAACTATGGCTACACCTTC.

This chain uses TRBV20-1 with TRBJ2-5, with TRBD1 matching 7 bases. Losses at the gene ends were 2 bases for V and 7 bases for J; bases not matched to a gene: 7. The CDR3 runs 13 residues. Germline CDR1 and CDR2: DFQATT and SNEGSKA (reference sequence). CDR3 residues: CSARWTGPWTQYF. In DNA form, the CDR3 reads TGCAGTGCTAGATGGACAGGCCCATGGACCCAGTACTTC.

The chain recombines TRBV19 with TRBJ2-7; D unresolved. Germline V gene sequence: CDR1 LNHDA, CDR2 SQIVND (reference sequence). V shed 2 bases and J shed 2 bases, with 13 bases lying between them. The CDR3 consists of 15 residues. CDR3 in amino acids: CASSIRPGPPYEQYF. Here the CDR3 DNA reads TGTGCCAGTAGTATACGGCCGGGCCCCCCCTACGAGCAGTACTTC. Filled out from reference TRBV19 and TRBJ2-7, the complete variable domain reads DGGITQSPKYLFRKEGQNVTLSCEQNLNHDAMYWYRQDPGQGLRLIYYSQIVNDFQKGDIAEGYSVSREKKESFPLTVTSAQKNPTAFYLCASSIRPGPPYEQYFGPGTRLTVT.

The chain employs TRBV6-1 and TRBJ1-5, with a tentative D call TRBD1 (6 bases). The V end lost 7 bases, the J end lost 3 bases, and 13 bases lay between the germline ends. Germline loops: CDR1 MNHNS, CDR2 SASEGT. CDR3 size: 14 residues. CDR3: CASTGTSYNQPQHF. CDR3 DNA sequence: TGTGCCAGCACTGGGACATCTTACAATCAGCCCCAGCATTTT.

Of note for this clonotype: The junction does not match germline at one end; this may be a read error. The chain combines TRBV27 with TRBJ1-6; 10 bases are shared with TRBD1. Germline-derived CDR1 and CDR2 are MNHEY and SMNVEV (reference sequence). CDR3 size: 15 residues. The CDR3 loop is CDSRRGQGNNSPLHF. DNA of the CDR3: TGTGACAGCAGAAGGGGACAGGGGAACAATTCACCCCTCCACTTT.

This clonotype was detected ten times or more. This chain connects TRBV7-2 to TRBJ1-4, with D possibly being TRBD1 (5 bases). The CDR3 is 15 amino acids. Germline lookup yields CDR1 SGHTA and CDR2 FQGNSA. The V end lost 7 bases, the J end lost 8 bases, and 20 bases lay between the germline ends. CDR3 nucleotides: TGTGCCAGCAATCCGACATCGGGGGTAGGGGAAAAACTGTTTTTT. It codes for CASNPTSGVGEKLFF.

This clonotype was seen more than once but under ten times. The chain uses TRBV6-1 and TRBJ1-6, with unresolved D. With 0 bases removed from V and 6 bases from J, the gap between germline ends came to 0 bases. Per germline, CDR1 MNHNS and CDR2 SASEGT. This CDR3 has 12 residues. In DNA form, the CDR3 reads TGTGCCAGCAGTGAAGCTAATTCACCCCTCCACTTT. Translating it yields CASSEANSPLHF.

The chain has TRBV5-4 and TRBJ2-1; tentative D call: TRBD2 (5 bases). Germline CDR1 is SGHNT and CDR2 is YYREEE (reference sequence). There are 13 residues in the CDR3. Trimming left V 2 bases short and J 14 bases short, with 17 bases between. The CDR3 region has the DNA TGTGCCAGCAGCTTAGCGGCCCTTTCTCATGAGTTCTTC. Its translation: CASSLAALSHEFF.

The CDR3 loop is CASSVRAQRTDTQYF. In DNA form, the CDR3 reads TGTGCCAGCAGCGTAAGGGCCCAACGCACAGATACGCAGTATTTT. This chain uses TRBV9 with TRBJ2-3; D unclear. From germline, CDR1 is SGDLS and CDR2 YYNGEE. The V end lost 1 base, the J end lost 1 base, and 10 bases lay between the germline ends. The CDR3 contains 15 residues.

The gene calls are TRBV15 and TRBJ2-5; D remains unclear. In germline, CDR1 is LNHNV, CDR2 YYDKDF (reference sequence). V was trimmed by 6 bases and J by 3 bases, leaving 14 bases between them. The CDR3 runs to 14 residues. CDR3 sequence (DNA): TGTGCCACCAGACTCTCGGATACTGAAGAGACCCAGTACTTC. It is translated as CATRLSDTEETQYF.

This clonotype was seen many times. This rearrangement joins TRBV7-8 to TRBJ2-1; TRBD2 aligns across 12 bases. V was clipped by 5 bases and J by 5 bases; unmatched bases: 7. CDR1 SGHVS and CDR2 FQNEAQ come from the germline V gene. This CDR3 has 16 amino acids. CDR3 protein: CASSMWTSGANNEQFF. The CDR3 nucleotides are TGTGCCAGCAGCATGTGGACTAGCGGGGCCAACAATGAGCAGTTCTTC.

This chain's CDR3 is CSARIAGGWGGGSEQYF. CDR3 in DNA: TGCAGTGCCCGAATAGCGGGTGGTTGGGGGGGAGGCTCCGAGCAGTACTTC. V usage is TRBV20-1 and J usage is TRBJ2-7, with 7 bases that match TRBD2. The V gene end was trimmed by 6 bases and the J gene end by 6 bases; junction bases not matched to a gene: 23. The CDR3 has 17 residues. CDR1 is DFQATT, CDR2 SNEGSKA, per germline (reference sequence).

This chain links TRBV20-1 with TRBJ2-7, with D perhaps TRBD1 (6 bases). Germline CDR1 reads DFQATT; CDR2 reads SNEGSKA (reference sequence). The CDR3 extends over 16 amino acids. V dropped 0 bases and J dropped 4 bases, with 19 bases sitting between them. DNA for the CDR3: TGCAGTGCTAGAGAGCACGTAAGGGGGTTATCGTACGAGCAGTACTTC. It encodes CSAREHVRGLSYEQYF.

This clonotype was found a few times. The chain links TRBV5-8 to TRBJ1-2; maybe TRBD1 (5 bases). The germline V and J ends were trimmed by 0 bases and 6 bases, with 15 bases remaining between them. The CDR3 is 15 residues long. Germline CDR1 reads SGHTS; CDR2 reads YDEGEE. This CDR3 reads CASSLERGRVDGYTF. CDR3 in DNA: TGTGCCAGCAGCTTGGAGAGGGGCCGAGTCGATGGCTACACCTTC.

A few counts support this clonotype. The chain uses TRBV6-1 and TRBJ1-1; a possible D gene is TRBD1 (6 bases). The CDR3 spans 15 residues. V was shortened by 6 bases and J by 0 bases, with 14 bases between the two germline ends. In germline, CDR1 is MNHNS, CDR2 SASEGT. CDR3 in DNA: TGTGCCAGCAGGGATACAGGGCTGCTGAACACTGAAGCTTTCTTT. As protein: CASRDTGLLNTEAFF.